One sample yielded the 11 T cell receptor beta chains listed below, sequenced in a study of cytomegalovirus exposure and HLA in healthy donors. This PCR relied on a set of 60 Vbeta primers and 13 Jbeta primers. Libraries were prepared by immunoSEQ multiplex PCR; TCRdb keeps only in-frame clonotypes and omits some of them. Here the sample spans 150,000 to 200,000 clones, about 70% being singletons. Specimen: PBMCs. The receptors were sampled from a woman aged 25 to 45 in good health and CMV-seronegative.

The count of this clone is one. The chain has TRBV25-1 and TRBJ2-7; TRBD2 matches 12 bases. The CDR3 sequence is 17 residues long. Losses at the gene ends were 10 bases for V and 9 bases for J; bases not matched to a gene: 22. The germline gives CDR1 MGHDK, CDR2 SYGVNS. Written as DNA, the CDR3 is TGTGCCAAAGTCGGACAGGGAGGACTAGCGGGAAGGAACGTGCAGTACTTC. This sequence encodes CAKVGQGGLAGRNVQYF.

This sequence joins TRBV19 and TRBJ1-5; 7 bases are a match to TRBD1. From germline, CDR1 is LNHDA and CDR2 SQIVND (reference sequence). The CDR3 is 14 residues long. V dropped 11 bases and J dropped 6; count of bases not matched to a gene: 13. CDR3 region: CAGRDSYPGQPQHF. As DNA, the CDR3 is TGTGCCGGCCGGGACAGCTACCCGGGTCAGCCCCAGCATTTT.

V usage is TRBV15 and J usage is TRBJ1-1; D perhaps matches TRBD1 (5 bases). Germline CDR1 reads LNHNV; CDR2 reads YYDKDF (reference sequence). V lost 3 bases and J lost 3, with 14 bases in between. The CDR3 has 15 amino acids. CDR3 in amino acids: CATSRLSQGYTEAFF. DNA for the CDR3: TGTGCCACCAGCAGGTTGAGCCAGGGCTACACTGAAGCTTTCTTT.

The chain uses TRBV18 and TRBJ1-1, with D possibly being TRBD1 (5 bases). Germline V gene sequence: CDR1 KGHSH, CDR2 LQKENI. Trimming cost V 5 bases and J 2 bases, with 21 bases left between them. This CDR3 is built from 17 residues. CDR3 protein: CASSSLGRQSLNTEAFF. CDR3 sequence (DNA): TGTGCCAGCTCATCCCTGGGCAGACAGTCGCTCAACACTGAAGCTTTCTTT. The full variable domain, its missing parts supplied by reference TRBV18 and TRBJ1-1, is NAGVMQNPRHLVRRRGQEARLRCSPMKGHSHVYWYRQLPEEGLKFMVYLQKENIIDESGMPKERFSAEFPKEGPSILRIQQVVRGDSAAYFCASSSLGRQSLNTEAFFGQGTRLTVV.

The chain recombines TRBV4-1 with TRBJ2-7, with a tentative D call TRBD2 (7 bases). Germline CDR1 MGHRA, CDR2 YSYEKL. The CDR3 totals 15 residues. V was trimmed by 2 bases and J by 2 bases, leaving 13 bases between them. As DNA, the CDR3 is TGCGCCAGCAGCCAAAGGACGGGGGGCGCCTACGAGCAGTACTTC. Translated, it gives CASSQRTGGAYEQYF.

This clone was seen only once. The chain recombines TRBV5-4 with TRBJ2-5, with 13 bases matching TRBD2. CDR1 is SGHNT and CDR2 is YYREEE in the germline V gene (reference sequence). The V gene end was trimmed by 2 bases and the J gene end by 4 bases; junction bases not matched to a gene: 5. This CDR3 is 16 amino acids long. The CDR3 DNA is TGTGCCAGCAGCTTAGGACTAGCGGGAGTCGCAGAGACCCAGTACTTC. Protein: CASSLGLAGVAETQYF.

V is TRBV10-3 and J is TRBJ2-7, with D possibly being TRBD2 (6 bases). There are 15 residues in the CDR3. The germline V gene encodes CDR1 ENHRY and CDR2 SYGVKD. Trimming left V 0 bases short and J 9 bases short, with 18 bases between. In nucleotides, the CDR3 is TGTGCCATCAGTGAGTCCGGGGGTTTTGCCATGGGGCAGTACTTC. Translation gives CAISESGGFAMGQYF.

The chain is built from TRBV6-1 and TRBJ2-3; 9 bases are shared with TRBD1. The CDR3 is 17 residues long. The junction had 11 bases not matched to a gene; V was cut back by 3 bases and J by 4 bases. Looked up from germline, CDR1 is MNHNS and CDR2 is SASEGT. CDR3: CASSDRAGQGFADTQYF. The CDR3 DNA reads TGTGCCAGCAGTGACCGAGCGGGACAGGGTTTCGCAGATACGCAGTATTTT.

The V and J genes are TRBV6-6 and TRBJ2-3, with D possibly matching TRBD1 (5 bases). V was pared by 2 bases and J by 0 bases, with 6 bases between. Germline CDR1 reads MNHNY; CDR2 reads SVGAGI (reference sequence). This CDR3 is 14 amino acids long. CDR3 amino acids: CASSYRTSTDTQYF. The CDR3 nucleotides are TGTGCCAGCAGTTACAGGACAAGCACAGATACGCAGTATTTT.

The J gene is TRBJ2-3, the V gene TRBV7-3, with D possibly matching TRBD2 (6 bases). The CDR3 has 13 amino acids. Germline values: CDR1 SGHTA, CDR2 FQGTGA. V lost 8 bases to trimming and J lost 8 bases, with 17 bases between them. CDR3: CASRDSLELTQYF. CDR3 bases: TGTGCCAGCCGGGACTCCCTAGAACTTACGCAGTATTTT.

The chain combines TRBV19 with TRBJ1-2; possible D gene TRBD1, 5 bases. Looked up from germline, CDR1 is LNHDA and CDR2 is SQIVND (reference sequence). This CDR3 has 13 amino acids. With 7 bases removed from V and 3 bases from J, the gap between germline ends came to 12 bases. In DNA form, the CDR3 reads TGTGCCAGTATCGATGACAGCCACTATGGCTACACCTTC. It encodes CASIDDSHYGYTF.